The 22 T cell receptor beta chains reported below all come from one sample, sequenced in a study of T cell responses to AZD1222 COVID-19 vaccine. Only in-frame clones appear in the TCRdb table, and some are missing; sequencing was by immunoSEQ multiplex PCR. Altogether 100,000 to 150,000 clones are present, around 84% being singletons, with the ten largest covering approximately 20%. Sequenced here: peripheral blood, sampled on day 0 of AZD1222 vaccination. The receptors originated from an adult in good health.

The CDR3: CASRNLQTRYGYTF. CDR3 sequence (DNA): TGTGCCAGTAGAAATCTGCAGACTCGCTATGGCTACACCTTC. The V gene is TRBV19, the J gene TRBJ1-2; no clear D. Trimming left V 6 bases short and J 4 bases short, with 15 bases between. Germline loops: CDR1 LNHDA, CDR2 SQIVND (reference sequence). CDR3 length: 14 amino acids.

This chain uses TRBV4-3 with TRBJ2-7, with D possibly being TRBD1 (6 bases). V shed 1 base and J shed 7 bases, with 20 bases lying between them. Per germline, CDR1 LGHNA and CDR2 YSLEER. This CDR3 region has 16 residues. The CDR3 DNA reads TGCGCCAGCAGCCAAGGGGTTACATGGACAGCCGAGGAGCAGTACTTC. Protein product: CASSQGVTWTAEEQYF.

This chain joins TRBV5-1 and TRBJ1-1, with 10 bases lining up with TRBD1. V lost 1 base to trimming and J lost 4 bases; unmatched junction nucleotides: 7. CDR3 length: 16 residues. In germline, CDR1 is SGHRS, CDR2 YFSETQ. The CDR3 coding sequence is TGCGCCAGCAGCTTGTATCGACAGGGGGCGAGCACTGAAGCTTTCTTT. Translation: CASSLYRQGASTEAFF.

The chain is built from TRBV13 and TRBJ1-2; no clear D gene. CDR1 and CDR2 (germline): PRHDT, FYEKMQ (reference sequence). The CDR3 is 14 residues long. Trimming took 2 bases from V and 8 from J, leaving 15 bases between them. The CDR3 spells CASSLRTAPGGYTF. DNA of the CDR3: TGTGCCAGCAGCTTACGTACCGCGCCTGGGGGCTACACCTTC.

The rearrangement uses TRBV3-1 (or the pseudogene TRBV3-2) and TRBJ2-3; TRBD2 aligns across 10 bases. The CDR3 loop spans 17 amino acids. Germline V gives CDR1 LGHDT, CDR2 YNNKEL (reference sequence). With 0 bases clipped from V and 6 bases from J, the junction kept 9 bases outside the gene matches. In DNA, the CDR3 is TGTGCCAGCAGCCAAGATTTGGAGCGGGGGGGCAGGGATACGCAGTATTTT. Protein: CASSQDLERGGRDTQYF.

The chain combines TRBV21-1 with TRBJ2-7. TRBV21-1 is reported as a pseudogene. The CDR3 is 13 residues long. CDR3 amino acids: CASSMSNPHEQYF. As DNA, the CDR3 is TGTGCCAGCAGTATGTCCAATCCCCACGAGCAGTACTTC.

The chain carries TRBV5-5 and TRBJ2-3, with a possible D match to TRBD1 (6 bases). V lost 5 bases and J lost 0, with 13 bases in between. Germline CDR1 is SGHKS and CDR2 is YYEKEE (reference sequence). The CDR3 is 15 residues long. The CDR3 region has the DNA TGTGCCAGCAGTCCAGGGGAATGGAGCACAGATACGCAGTATTTT. Its translation: CASSPGEWSTDTQYF.

The rearrangement uses TRBV5-4 and TRBJ1-3, with D unresolved. CDR3 length: 14 amino acids. Trimming removed 1 base from V and 1 base from J, with 6 bases in between. The germline V gene encodes CDR1 SGHNT and CDR2 YYREEE (reference sequence). Here the CDR3 DNA reads TGTGCCAGCAGCTTGAAAAGTTCTGGAAACACCATATATTTT. Amino acid sequence: CASSLKSSGNTIYF.

V gene TRBV24-1 combines with J gene TRBJ2-1, with TRBD2 matching over 7 bases. V trimming: 10 bases; J trimming: 6 bases; junction bases outside the gene matches: 11. The CDR3 is 14 residues long. The germline gives CDR1 KGHDR, CDR2 SFDVKD. The CDR3 region has the DNA TGTGCCACAGGAAGGACTAGTAATTCCAATGAGCAGTTCTTC. Its translation: CATGRTSNSNEQFF.

The V call is TRBV11-2, the J call TRBJ1-2; D not certain. V was shortened by 0 bases and J by 5 bases, with 10 bases between the two germline ends. Germline V CDR1 and CDR2: SGHAT, FQNNGV. The CDR3 has 14 residues. CDR3 sequence reads: CASSLEGRLYGYTF. CDR3 DNA sequence: TGTGCCAGCAGCTTAGAGGGGAGACTGTATGGCTACACCTTC.

This chain uses TRBV6-1 with TRBJ1-6; D is ambiguous. The CDR3 spans 13 residues. Deletions cut 3 bases from V and 7 bases from J, with 7 bases between. Per the germline V gene, CDR1 is MNHNS and CDR2 is SASEGT. The CDR3 sequence: CASSDQRNSPLHF. As DNA, the CDR3 is TGTGCCAGCAGTGACCAGAGAAATTCACCCCTCCACTTT.

This clone appeared a single time. The rearrangement uses TRBV29-1 and TRBJ2-3; D is ambiguous. Trimming pared 8 bases from V and 2 bases from J, leaving 11 bases between. CDR1 is SQVTM and CDR2 is ANQGSEA in the germline V gene. The CDR3 contains 12 residues. For the CDR3, the DNA is TGCAGCTCCCGCTCGGCCACAGATACGCAGTATTTT. It encodes CSSRSATDTQYF.

V is TRBV19 and J is TRBJ1-2; D gene uncertain. Trimming left V 5 bases short and J 4 bases short, with 11 bases between. The CDR3 is 13 residues long. Germline-derived CDR1 and CDR2 are LNHDA and SQIVND (reference sequence). CDR3 protein: CASSPSSGYGYTF. The CDR3 nucleotides read TGTGCCAGTAGTCCCTCTTCCGGCTATGGCTACACCTTC.

The genes are TRBV20-1 and TRBJ1-2; D gene unclear. This CDR3 is 13 amino acids long. With 3 bases removed from V and 8 bases from J, the gap between germline ends came to 16 bases. Germline V lookup: CDR1 DFQATT, CDR2 SNEGSKA (reference sequence). CDR3 residues: CSASRRKKGGYTF. The CDR3 DNA follows: TGCAGTGCTAGTAGACGTAAAAAAGGAGGCTACACCTTC.

V and J are TRBV24-1 and TRBJ1-1; D uncertain. Trimming cost V 4 bases and J 3 bases, with 8 bases left between them. CDR1 and CDR2 from the germline V gene are KGHDR and SFDVKD. There are 13 residues in the CDR3. The CDR3 region is CATSDPWDTEAFF. The DNA for the CDR3 is TGTGCCACCAGTGACCCCTGGGACACTGAAGCTTTCTTT.

The chain is built from TRBV24-1 and TRBJ1-2; D is uncertain. The germline V gene encodes CDR1 KGHDR and CDR2 SFDVKD. V was pared by 0 bases and J by 5 bases, with 3 bases between. The CDR3 spans 12 residues. The CDR3: CATSDLWYGYTF. The CDR3, as DNA: TGTGCCACCAGTGATTTGTGGTATGGCTACACCTTC.

The V call is TRBV28, the J call TRBJ1-1, with D possibly TRBD1 on 5 matching bases. V lost 11 bases, J lost 0 bases, and 10 bases lay in between. This CDR3 comprises 12 residues. The germline V gene has CDR1 MDHEN and CDR2 SYDVKM. CDR3 in DNA: TGTGCCGGAGCGACAGTGAACACTGAAGCTTTCTTT. Residues: CAGATVNTEAFF.

This chain uses TRBV28 with TRBJ2-3, with D unresolved. The V end lost 4 bases, the J end lost 1 base, and 15 bases lay between the germline ends. Germline V gives CDR1 MDHEN, CDR2 SYDVKM. The CDR3 runs 16 residues. This CDR3 is CASSSPTVFGTDTQYF. CDR3 nucleotide sequence: TGTGCCAGCAGTTCCCCGACTGTATTCGGCACAGATACGCAGTATTTT.

A few counts support this clone. The chain links TRBV2 to TRBJ2-7; no definite D call. Trimming removed 5 bases from V and 7 bases from J, with 15 bases in between. The CDR3 runs 13 residues. In germline, CDR1 is SNHLY, CDR2 FYNNEI. CDR3 bases: TGTGCCAGCAGTAAAAGCCAGGATGGAGAGCAGTACTTC. It is translated as CASSKSQDGEQYF. Full variable domain (missing parts from reference TRBV2 and TRBJ2-7): EPEVTQTPSHQVTQMGQEVILRCVPISNHLYFYWYRQILGQKVEFLVSFYNNEISEKSEIFDDQFSVERPDGSNFTLKIRSTKLEDSAMYFCASSKSQDGEQYFGPGTRLTVT.

The chain employs TRBV20-1 and TRBJ2-2; a possible D gene is TRBD1 (5 bases). The CDR3 spans 16 residues. V was pared by 3 bases and J by 5 bases, with 19 bases between. CDR1 is DFQATT, CDR2 SNEGSKA, per germline (reference sequence). CDR3 residues: CSASPARAGMTGELFF. The CDR3 DNA reads as TGCAGTGCTAGTCCCGCCAGGGCAGGGATGACCGGGGAGCTGTTTTTT.

The rearrangement uses TRBV19 and TRBJ1-6; D is ambiguous. With 3 bases removed from V and 7 bases from J, the gap between germline ends came to 10 bases. The CDR3 spans 14 residues. Looked up from germline, CDR1 is LNHDA and CDR2 is SQIVND (reference sequence). The CDR3 protein is CASSIGGPNSPLHF. The CDR3 DNA reads as TGTGCCAGTAGTATCGGAGGACCCAATTCACCCCTCCACTTT.

V gene TRBV19 combines with J gene TRBJ2-6; 12 bases fit TRBD1. CDR1 and CDR2 from the germline V gene are LNHDA and SQIVND (reference sequence). After removal of 5 bases from V and 3 bases from J, the junction contained 14 bases not matched to a gene. The CDR3 spans 20 residues. The CDR3 DNA follows: TGTGCCAGTAGTCCACTAGTGCACCGGGACAGGGGGCATGGGGCCAACGTCCTGACTTTC. Translation: CASSPLVHRDRGHGANVLTF.